The rows below give T cell receptor beta chains drawn from one sample of a study of cytomegalovirus exposure and HLA in healthy donors. Generated by immunoSEQ multiplex PCR, the TCRdb table keeps only in-frame clones and is missing some. This sample carries 150,000 to 200,000 clones, around three quarters of them seen once, and the ten largest clones take approximately 2.1%. Material: PBMCs. All receptors come from a woman aged 50 to 60 in good health and CMV-seronegative. Both conserved end residues are part of each CDR3. D genes are given only for firm matches. Not all rows give a size; the values are once, few, many and, for expanded clones, a class.

j_gene	v_gene	d_gene	abundance	CDR3nt	CDR3aa
TRBJ1-3	TRBV11-2	TRBD1	.	TGTGCCAGCAGAACAGGGGTAGAAAACACCATATATTTT	CASRTGVENTIYF
TRBJ2-7	TRBV19	.	.	TGTGCCACAAAGACAGGGGACTACGGGCAGTACTTC	CATKTGDYGQYF
TRBJ1-2	TRBV30	TRBD1	once	TGTGCCTGGAGTGAACAGGGGGAGGATGGCTACACCTTC	CAWSEQGEDGYTF
TRBJ2-1	TRBV29-1	.	few	TGCAGCGTCGCAGGAAATGAGCAGTTCTTC	CSVAGNEQFF
TRBJ1-1	TRBV30	.	few	TGTGCCTGGAGTGAAAGGGGGAACACTGAAGCTTTCTTT	CAWSERGNTEAFF
TRBJ1-4	TRBV6-1	TRBD1	.	TGTGCCAGCAGTCGGGACAGGGCGGATGAAAAACTGTTTTTT	CASSRDRADEKLFF
TRBJ1-1	TRBV28	.	.	TGTGCCAGCAGTACCTCGAACCGGGGGGCCTCCAGGGACACTGAAGCTTTCTTT	CASSTSNRGASRDTEAFF
TRBJ1-2	TRBV2	TRBD1	few	TGTGCCAGCAGTGGATGGGGACAGGACTATGGCTACACCTTC	CASSGWGQDYGYTF
TRBJ2-3	TRBV6-6	.	.	TGTGCCAGCAGTTCGAGTCGGGGCACAGATACGCAGTATTTT	CASSSSRGTDTQYF
TRBJ2-1	TRBV5-1	TRBD1	.	TGCGCCAGCAGGGCAGGGGGAAGTGAGCAGTTCTTC	CASRAGGSEQFF
TRBJ1-2	TRBV11-2	TRBD1	once	TGTGCCAGCAGCCCGTATTGGCAGGGACAGGGCGCTAACTATGGCTACACCTTC	CASSPYWQGQGANYGYTF
TRBJ2-2	TRBV30	TRBD1	.	TGTGCCTGGAGTCGGGACAGGGGGCCCGGGGAGCTGTTTTTT	CAWSRDRGPGELFF
TRBJ1-4	TRBV2	.	.	TGTGCCAGCAGCCTACGACGCACGGGGGCAACTAATGAAAAACTGTTTTTT	CASSLRRTGATNEKLFF
TRBJ2-1	TRBV27	TRBD1	.	TGTGCCAGCAGCGGACTGCGACAGGGGATGGGCAATGAGCAGTTCTTC	CASSGLRQGMGNEQFF
TRBJ2-7	TRBV28	.	.	TGTGCCAGCAGTTTATCCCCCCCGGGCGAGCAGTACTTC	CASSLSPPGEQYF
TRBJ1-1	TRBV15	.	.	TGTGCCACCAGCAGAGGGAAGGGGCTGAACACTGAAGCTTTCTTT	CATSRGKGLNTEAFF
TRBJ1-4	TRBV7-9	.	.	TGTGCCAGCAGCAACACGATAGGGGAAGAGAAAAAACTGTTTTTT	CASSNTIGEEKKLFF
TRBJ2-6	TRBV4-3	.	.	TGCGCCAGCAGCCTTAGCGGCTCTGGGGCCAACGTCCTGACTTTC	CASSLSGSGANVLTF
TRBJ2-7	TRBV6-5	.	.	TGTGCTTCGAGAGTTTCCTACGAGCAGTACTTC	CASRVSYEQYF
TRBJ1-2	TRBV19	TRBD1	.	TGTGCCAGTACTAACGGCGACAGGGACGGAACTTGGGGCTATGGCTACACCTTC	CASTNGDRDGTWGYGYTF
TRBJ2-7	TRBV28	.	.	TGTGCCAGCAGCTCAGGGCTGAGGTACGAGCAGTACTTC	CASSSGLRYEQYF
TRBJ2-3	TRBV7-8	.	.	TGTGCCAGCAGCTTAGCGCGGGGCTTTGACACAGATACGCAGTATTTT	CASSLARGFDTDTQYF
TRBJ2-6	TRBV2	.	.	TGTGCCAGCAGTGAAAGTCAGTCTGGGGCCAACGTCCTGACTTTC	CASSESQSGANVLTF
TRBJ2-2	TRBV19	.	.	TGTGCCAGTAACGTGGCCAACACCGGGGAGCTGTTTTTT	CASNVANTGELFF
TRBJ2-7	TRBV4-1	.	.	TGTGCCAGCAGCCAAGCTCCCCGCGGCGAGCAGTACTTC	CASSQAPRGEQYF
TRBJ2-7	TRBV5-1	.	.	TGCGCCAGCAGCCCGGTGGGACAAGAGATCGAGCAGTACTTC	CASSPVGQEIEQYF
TRBJ2-1	TRBV5-1	TRBD1	.	TGCGCCAGCAGCTACGGGACAGGGGCCTACAATGAGCAGTTCTTC	CASSYGTGAYNEQFF
TRBJ2-5	TRBV9	.	.	TGTGCCAGCGGCGCGGGGTCGAGCGGTAGCCAAGAGACCCAGTACTTC	CASGAGSSGSQETQYF
TRBJ1-3	TRBV4-2	.	few	TGTGCCAGCAGCCATGAGCAGGGAAGAAACACCATATATTTT	CASSHEQGRNTIYF
TRBJ2-1	TRBV5-1	.	.	TGCGCCAGCAGCTTAAGACAGTCCAGCTCCTACAATGAGCAGTTCTTC	CASSLRQSSSYNEQFF
TRBJ2-3	TRBV11-2	TRBD2	.	TGTGCCAGCAGCTGGGGGACTAACACAGATACGCAGTATTTT	CASSWGTNTDTQYF
TRBJ1-6	TRBV7-8	.	.	TGTGCCAGCAGCTTAGTGGGACAAACGAGCTCCTATAATTCACCCCTCCACTTT	CASSLVGQTSSYNSPLHF
TRBJ1-1	TRBV4-2	.	.	TGTGCCAGCAGCCAAGAAGTCCAGGGAGAAGCTTTCTTT	CASSQEVQGEAFF
TRBJ1-5	TRBV30	.	.	TGTGCCTGGAGTCCAGGGGCCTATAGCAATCAGCCCCAGCATTTT	CAWSPGAYSNQPQHF
TRBJ1-1	TRBV18	TRBD1	.	TGTGCCAGCTCACCAATAAATCCCCGGGACAGCTACACTGAAGCTTTCTTT	CASSPINPRDSYTEAFF
TRBJ1-1	TRBV27	.	.	TGTGCCAGCAGTTCGAGGACTGAAGCTTTCTTT	CASSSRTEAFF
TRBJ1-5	TRBV7-2	.	.	TGTGCCAGCAGCTTATGGGACAAGAATCAGCCCCAGCATTTT	CASSLWDKNQPQHF
TRBJ2-3	TRBV18	TRBD1	.	TGTGCCAGCAGGACAGGGGGCCTCAATACGCAGTATTTT	CASRTGGLNTQYF
TRBJ1-2	TRBV2	.	.	TGTGCCGGGCGCTCAGGTTCCTATGGCTACACCTTC	CAGRSGSYGYTF
TRBJ2-3	TRBV7-2	.	few	TGTGCCAGCAGCCCCCGTCGCACAGATACGCAGTATTTT	CASSPRRTDTQYF
TRBJ1-5	TRBV19	.	.	TGTGCCAGTAGTGACTTGGTACAAGGCGGTCAGCCCCAGCATTTT	CASSDLVQGGQPQHF
TRBJ2-3	TRBV5-4	TRBD2	once	TGTGCCCGGCACCCTAGCGGGAGGGCCTCGGATACGCAGTATTTT	CARHPSGRASDTQYF
TRBJ1-5	TRBV7-2	.	.	TGTGCCAGCAGCTTAGATTACACTAGCAATCAGCCCCAGCATTTT	CASSLDYTSNQPQHF
TRBJ1-4	TRBV7-9	.	.	TGTGCCAGCAGCCCCGACAGTACTAATGAAAAACTGTTTTTT	CASSPDSTNEKLFF
TRBJ2-2	TRBV5-1	TRBD1	once	TGCGCCAGCAGCTCCGCCGGGACAGCTAAGCCCGGGGAGCTGTTTTTT	CASSSAGTAKPGELFF
TRBJ1-2	TRBV7-2	.	.	TGTGCCAGCAGCCCAGACAGCGCCGCAGGAGGCTACACCTTC	CASSPDSAAGGYTF
TRBJ2-3	TRBV10-3	.	.	TGTGCCATCAGTGTCCTGACAGGCCCCACAGATACGCAGTATTTT	CAISVLTGPTDTQYF
TRBJ1-1	TRBV11-3	.	.	TGTGCCAGCTTAGGAGTTGGGGCTTTCTTT	CASLGVGAFF
TRBJ1-3	TRBV5-8	.	few	TGTGCCAGCAGCTTGGGCCAGGGGAGCTCTGGAAACACCATATATTTT	CASSLGQGSSGNTIYF
TRBJ2-1	TRBV9	.	.	TGTGCCAGCAGCCCAGGGGTCAGTGCAACCAATGAGCAGTTCTTC	CASSPGVSATNEQFF
TRBJ2-3	TRBV10-3	.	once	TGTGCCATCAGTAGGACGGGAACAGATACGCAGTATTTT	CAISRTGTDTQYF
TRBJ2-3	TRBV15	.	.	TGTGCCACCAGCAGACCCCGGACAGGCACAGATACGCAGTATTTT	CATSRPRTGTDTQYF
TRBJ2-2	TRBV5-1	.	once	TGCGCCAGCAGCTCAATAGGGGTGACGAACACCGGGGAGCTGTTTTTT	CASSSIGVTNTGELFF
TRBJ2-3	TRBV6-4	TRBD2	few	TGTGCCAGCAGTGACGGGACTAGCGGCACAGATACGCAGTATTTT	CASSDGTSGTDTQYF
TRBJ1-2	TRBV15	TRBD1	.	TGTGCCACCAGCCGGGACAGCGAGACTGGCTACACCTTC	CATSRDSETGYTF
TRBJ2-1	TRBV29-1	.	.	TGCAGCGTTGAAGCGGGCGGAGGTGAGTTCTTC	CSVEAGGGEFF
TRBJ1-6	TRBV6-1	TRBD1	.	TGTGCCAGCAGTGACCCGCGCGGGACAGGGTACGCCTATAATTCACCCCTCCACTTT	CASSDPRGTGYAYNSPLHF